This T cell receptor (beta chain) is drawn from a study of T cell repertoires in cytomegalovirus infection. Overall study: Matching HLA type and CMV infection were both indicated by public TCR beta signatures.

TCRdb called the reads again in MiXCR, with one record for every CDR3 protein. The table includes nearly 650,000 distinct CDR3 sequences, approximately 25% detected once. V lost 6 bases and J lost 3, with 8 bases in between. Germline loops: CDR1 SNHLY, CDR2 FYNNEI. The CDR3 contains 13 residues. This clonotype was counted between two and nine times. The material sequenced was CD8+ T cells from PBMCs. The rearrangement uses TRBV2 and TRBJ2-2; no clear D gene. The TCR sequence derives from a human donor in good health (CMV status not recorded). Some clones in this sample may be carry-over from other donors' samples. This chain's CDR3 is CASRGSYTGELFF. In DNA, the CDR3 is TGTGCCAGCAGGGGCAGTTACACCGGGGAGCTGTTTTTT.